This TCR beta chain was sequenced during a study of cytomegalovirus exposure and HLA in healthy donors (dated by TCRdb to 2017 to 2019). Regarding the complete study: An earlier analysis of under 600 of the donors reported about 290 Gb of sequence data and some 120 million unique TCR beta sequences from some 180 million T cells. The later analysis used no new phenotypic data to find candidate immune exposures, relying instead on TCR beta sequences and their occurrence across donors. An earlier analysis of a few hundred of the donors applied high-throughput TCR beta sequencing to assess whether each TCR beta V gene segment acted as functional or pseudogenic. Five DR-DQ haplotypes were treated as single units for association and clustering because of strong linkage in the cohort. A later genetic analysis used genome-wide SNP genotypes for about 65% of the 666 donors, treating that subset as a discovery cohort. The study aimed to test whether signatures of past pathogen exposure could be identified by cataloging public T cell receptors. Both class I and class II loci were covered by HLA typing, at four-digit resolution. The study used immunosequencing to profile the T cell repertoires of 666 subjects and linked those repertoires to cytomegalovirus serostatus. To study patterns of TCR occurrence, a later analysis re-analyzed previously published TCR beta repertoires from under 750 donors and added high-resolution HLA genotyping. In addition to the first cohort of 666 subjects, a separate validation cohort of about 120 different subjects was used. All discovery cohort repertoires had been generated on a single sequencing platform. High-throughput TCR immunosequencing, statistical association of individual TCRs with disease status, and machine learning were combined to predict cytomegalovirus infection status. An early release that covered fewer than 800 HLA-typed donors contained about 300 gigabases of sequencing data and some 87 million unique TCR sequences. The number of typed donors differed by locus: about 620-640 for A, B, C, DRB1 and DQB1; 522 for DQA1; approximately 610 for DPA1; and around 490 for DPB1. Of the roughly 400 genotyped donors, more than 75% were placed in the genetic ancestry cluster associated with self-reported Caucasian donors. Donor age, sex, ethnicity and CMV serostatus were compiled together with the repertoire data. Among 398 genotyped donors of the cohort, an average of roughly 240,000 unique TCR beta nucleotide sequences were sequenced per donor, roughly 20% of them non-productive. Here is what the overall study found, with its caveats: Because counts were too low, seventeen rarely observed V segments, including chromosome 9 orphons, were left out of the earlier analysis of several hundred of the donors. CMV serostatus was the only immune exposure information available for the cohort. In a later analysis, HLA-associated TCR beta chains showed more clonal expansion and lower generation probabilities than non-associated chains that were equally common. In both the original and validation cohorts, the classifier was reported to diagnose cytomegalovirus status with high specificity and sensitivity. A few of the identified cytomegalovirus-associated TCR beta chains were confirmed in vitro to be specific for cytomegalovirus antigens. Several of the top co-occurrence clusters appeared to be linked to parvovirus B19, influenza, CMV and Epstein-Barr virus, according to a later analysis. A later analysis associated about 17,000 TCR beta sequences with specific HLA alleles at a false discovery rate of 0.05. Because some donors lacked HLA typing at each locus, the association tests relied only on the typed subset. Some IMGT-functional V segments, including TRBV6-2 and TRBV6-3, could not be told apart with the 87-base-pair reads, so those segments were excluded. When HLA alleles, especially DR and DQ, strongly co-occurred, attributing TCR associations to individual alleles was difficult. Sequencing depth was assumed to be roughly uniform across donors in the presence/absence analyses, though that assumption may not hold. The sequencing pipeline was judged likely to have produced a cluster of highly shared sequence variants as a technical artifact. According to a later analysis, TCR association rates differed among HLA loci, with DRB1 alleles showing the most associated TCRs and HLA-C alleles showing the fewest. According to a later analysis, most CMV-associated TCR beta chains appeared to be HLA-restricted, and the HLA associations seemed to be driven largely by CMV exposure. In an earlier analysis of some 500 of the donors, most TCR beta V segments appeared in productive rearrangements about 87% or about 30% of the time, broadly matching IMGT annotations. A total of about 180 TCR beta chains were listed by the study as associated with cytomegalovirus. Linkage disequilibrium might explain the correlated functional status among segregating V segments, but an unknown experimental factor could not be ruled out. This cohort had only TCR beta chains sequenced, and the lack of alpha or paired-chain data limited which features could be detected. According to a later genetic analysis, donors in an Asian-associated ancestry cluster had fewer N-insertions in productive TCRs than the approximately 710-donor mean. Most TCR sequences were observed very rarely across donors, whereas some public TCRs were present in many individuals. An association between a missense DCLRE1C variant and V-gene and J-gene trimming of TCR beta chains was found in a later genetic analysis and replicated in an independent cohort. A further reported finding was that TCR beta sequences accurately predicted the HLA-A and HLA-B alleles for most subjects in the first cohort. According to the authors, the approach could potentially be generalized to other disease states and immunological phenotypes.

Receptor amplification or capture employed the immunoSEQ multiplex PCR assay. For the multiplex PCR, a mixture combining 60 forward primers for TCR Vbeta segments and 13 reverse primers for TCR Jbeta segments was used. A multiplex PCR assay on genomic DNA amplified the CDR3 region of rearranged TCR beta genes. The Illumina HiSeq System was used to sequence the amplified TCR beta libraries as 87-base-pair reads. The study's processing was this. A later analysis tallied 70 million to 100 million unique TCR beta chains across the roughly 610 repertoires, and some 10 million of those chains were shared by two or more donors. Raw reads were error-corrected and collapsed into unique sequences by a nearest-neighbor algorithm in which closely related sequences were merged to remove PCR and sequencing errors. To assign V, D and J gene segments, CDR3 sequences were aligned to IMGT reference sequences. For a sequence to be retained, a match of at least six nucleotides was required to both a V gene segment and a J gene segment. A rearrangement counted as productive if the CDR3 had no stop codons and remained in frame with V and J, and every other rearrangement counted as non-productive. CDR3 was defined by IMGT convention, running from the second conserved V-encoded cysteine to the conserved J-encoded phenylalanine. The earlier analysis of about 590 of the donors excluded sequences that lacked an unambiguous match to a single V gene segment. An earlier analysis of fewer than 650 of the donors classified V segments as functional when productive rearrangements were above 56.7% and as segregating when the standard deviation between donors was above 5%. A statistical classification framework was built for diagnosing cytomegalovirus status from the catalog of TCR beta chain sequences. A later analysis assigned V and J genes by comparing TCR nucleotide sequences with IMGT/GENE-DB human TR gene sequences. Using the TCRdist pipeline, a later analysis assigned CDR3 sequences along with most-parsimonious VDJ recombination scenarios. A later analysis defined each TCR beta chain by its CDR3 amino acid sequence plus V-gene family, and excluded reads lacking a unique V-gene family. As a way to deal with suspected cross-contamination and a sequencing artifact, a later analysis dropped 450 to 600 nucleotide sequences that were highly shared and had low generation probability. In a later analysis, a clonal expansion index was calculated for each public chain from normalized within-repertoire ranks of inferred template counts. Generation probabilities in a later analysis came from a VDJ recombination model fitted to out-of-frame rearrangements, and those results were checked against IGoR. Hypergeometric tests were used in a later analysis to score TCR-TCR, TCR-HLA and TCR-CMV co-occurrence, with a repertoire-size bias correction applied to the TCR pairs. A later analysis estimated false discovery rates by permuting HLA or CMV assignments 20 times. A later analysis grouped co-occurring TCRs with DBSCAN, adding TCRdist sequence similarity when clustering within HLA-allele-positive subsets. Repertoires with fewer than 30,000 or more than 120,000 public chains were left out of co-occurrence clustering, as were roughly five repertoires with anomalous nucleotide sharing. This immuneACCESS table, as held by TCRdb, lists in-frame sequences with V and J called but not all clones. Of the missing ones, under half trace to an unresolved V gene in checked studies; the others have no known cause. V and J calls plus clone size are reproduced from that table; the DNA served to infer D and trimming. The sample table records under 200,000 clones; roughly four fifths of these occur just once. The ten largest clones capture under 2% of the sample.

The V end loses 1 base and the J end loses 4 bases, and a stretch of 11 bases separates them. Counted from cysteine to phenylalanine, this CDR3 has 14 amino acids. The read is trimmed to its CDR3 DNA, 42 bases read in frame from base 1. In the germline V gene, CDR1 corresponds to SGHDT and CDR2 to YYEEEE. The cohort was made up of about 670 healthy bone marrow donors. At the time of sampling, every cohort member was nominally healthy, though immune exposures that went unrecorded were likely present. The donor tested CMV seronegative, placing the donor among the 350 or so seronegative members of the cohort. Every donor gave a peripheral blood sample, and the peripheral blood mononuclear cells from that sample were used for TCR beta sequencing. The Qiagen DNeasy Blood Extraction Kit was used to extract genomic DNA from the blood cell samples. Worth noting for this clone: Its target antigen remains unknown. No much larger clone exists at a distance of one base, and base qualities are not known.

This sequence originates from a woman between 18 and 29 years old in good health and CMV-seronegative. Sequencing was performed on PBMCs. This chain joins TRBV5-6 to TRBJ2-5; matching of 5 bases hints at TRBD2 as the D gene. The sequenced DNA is TGTGCCAGCAGCTTGTGGTTTCGGGGAGAGACCCAGTACTTC. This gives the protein CASSLWFRGETQYF.